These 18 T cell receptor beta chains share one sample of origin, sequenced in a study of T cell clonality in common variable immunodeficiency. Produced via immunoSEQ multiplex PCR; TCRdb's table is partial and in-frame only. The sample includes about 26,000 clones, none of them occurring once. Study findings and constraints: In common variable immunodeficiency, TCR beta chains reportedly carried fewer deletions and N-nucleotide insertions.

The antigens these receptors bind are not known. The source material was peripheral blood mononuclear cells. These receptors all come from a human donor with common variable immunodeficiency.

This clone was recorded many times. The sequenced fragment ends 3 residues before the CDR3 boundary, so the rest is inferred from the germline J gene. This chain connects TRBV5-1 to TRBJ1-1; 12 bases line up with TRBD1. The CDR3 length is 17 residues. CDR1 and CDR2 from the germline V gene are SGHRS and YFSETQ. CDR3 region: CASSSAGTGGQTLKAFF. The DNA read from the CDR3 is TGCGCCAGCAGCTCCGCCGGGACAGGGGGCCAAACATTGAAA.

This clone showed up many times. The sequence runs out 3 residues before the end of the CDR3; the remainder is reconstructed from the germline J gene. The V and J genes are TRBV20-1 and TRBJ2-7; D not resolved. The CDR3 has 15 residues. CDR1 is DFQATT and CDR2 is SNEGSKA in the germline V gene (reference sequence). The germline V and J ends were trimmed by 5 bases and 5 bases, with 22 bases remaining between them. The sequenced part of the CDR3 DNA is TGCAGTGCTGGCGCGAACTCAGGCCACAAGGACGAG. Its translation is CSAGANSGHKDE. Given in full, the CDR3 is CSAGANSGHKDEQYF.

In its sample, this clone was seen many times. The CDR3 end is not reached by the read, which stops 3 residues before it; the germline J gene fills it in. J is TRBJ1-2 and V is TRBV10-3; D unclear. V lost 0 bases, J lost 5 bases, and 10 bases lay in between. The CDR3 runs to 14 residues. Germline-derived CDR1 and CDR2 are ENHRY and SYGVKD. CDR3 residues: CAISESAAAYGYTF. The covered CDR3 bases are TGTGCCATCAGTGAGTCCGCGGCAGCTTATGGC.

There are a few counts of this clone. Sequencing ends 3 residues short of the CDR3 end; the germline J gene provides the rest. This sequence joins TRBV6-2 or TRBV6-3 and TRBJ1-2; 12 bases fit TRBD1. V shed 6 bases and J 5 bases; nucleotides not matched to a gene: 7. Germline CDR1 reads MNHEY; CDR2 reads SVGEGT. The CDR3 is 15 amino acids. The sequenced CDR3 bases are TGTGCCAGCAGATACGGGACAGGGGGCGATTATGGC. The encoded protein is CASRYGTGGDYG. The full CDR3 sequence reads CASRYGTGGDYGYTF.

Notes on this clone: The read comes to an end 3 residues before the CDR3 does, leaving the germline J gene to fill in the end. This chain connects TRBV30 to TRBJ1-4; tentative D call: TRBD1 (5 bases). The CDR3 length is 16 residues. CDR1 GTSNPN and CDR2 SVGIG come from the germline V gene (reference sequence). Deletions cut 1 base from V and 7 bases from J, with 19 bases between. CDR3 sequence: CAWSDLRTGTLEKLFF. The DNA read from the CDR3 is TGTGCCTGGAGTGACCTCCGAACCGGGACTCTTGAAAAA.

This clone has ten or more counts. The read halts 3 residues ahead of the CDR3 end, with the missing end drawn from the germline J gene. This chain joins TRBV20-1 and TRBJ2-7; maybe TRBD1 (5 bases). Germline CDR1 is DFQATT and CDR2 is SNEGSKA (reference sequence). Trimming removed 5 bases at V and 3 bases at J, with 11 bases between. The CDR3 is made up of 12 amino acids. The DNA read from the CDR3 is TGCAGTGCTTTAAAACAGGACTACGAG. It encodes CSALKQDYE. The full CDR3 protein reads CSALKQDYEQYF.

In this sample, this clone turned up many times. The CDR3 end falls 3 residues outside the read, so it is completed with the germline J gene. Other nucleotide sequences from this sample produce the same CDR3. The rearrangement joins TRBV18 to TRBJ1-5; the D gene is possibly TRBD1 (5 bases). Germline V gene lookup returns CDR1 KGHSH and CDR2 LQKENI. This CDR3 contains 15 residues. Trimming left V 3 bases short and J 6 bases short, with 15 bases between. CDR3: CASSPPGLRGQPQHF. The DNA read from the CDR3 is TGTGCCAGCTCACCCCCGGGACTACGGGGTCAGCCC.

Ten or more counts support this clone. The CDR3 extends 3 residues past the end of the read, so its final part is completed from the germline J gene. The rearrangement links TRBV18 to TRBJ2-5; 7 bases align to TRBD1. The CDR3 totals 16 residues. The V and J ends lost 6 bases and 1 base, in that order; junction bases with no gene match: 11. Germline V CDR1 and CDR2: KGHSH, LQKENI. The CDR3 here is CASSPTRQGPQETQYF. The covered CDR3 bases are TGTGCCAGCTCCCCTACCCGACAGGGACCCCAAGAGACC.

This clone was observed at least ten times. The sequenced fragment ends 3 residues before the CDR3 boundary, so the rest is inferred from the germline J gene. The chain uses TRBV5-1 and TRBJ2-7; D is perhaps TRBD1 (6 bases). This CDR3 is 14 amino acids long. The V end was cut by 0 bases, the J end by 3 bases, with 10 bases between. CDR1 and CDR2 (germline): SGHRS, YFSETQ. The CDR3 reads CASSLGQDHYEQYF. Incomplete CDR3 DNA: TGCGCCAGCAGCTTGGGACAGGATCACTACGAG. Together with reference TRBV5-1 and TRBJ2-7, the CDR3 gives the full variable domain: KAGVTQTPRYLIKTRGQQVTLSCSPISGHRSVSWYQQTPGQGLQFLFEYFSETQRNKGNFPGRFSGRQFSNSRSEMNVSTLELGDSALYLCASSLGQDHYEQYFGPGTRLTVT.

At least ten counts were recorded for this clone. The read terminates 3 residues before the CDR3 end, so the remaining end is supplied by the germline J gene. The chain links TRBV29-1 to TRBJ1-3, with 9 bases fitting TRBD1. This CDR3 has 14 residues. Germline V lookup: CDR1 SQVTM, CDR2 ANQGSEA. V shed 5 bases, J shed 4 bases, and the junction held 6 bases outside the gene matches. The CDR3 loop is CSVNTGGVGNTIYF. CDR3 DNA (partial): TGCAGCGTTAACACAGGGGGCGTAGGAAACACC. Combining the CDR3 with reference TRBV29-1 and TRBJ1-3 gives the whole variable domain SAVISQKPSRDICQRGTSLTIQCQVDSQVTMMFWYRQQPGQSLTLIATANQGSEATYESGFVIDKFPISRPNLTFSTLTVSNMSPEDSSIYLCSVNTGGVGNTIYFGEGSWLTVV.

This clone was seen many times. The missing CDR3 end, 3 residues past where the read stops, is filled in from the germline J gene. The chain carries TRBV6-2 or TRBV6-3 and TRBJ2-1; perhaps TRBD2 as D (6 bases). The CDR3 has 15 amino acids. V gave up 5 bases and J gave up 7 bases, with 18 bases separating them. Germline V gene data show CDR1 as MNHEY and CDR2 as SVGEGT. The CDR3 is CASSPLSGGGNEQFF. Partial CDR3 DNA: TGTGCCAGCAGTCCATTGAGTGGTGGGGGGAATGAG.

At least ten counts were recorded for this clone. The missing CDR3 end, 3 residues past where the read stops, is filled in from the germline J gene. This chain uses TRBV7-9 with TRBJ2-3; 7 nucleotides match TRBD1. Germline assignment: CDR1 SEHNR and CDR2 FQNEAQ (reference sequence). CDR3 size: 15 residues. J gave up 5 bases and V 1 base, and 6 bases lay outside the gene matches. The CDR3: CASSLGQGLVDTQYF. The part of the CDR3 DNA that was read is TGTGCCAGCAGCTTAGGACAGGGTTTAGTAGATACG.

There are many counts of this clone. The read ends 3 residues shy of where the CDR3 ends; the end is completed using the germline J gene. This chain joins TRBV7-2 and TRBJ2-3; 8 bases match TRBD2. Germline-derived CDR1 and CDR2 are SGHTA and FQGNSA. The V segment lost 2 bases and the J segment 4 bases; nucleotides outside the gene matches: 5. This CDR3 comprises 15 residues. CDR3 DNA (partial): TGTGCCAGCAGCTTACGGGGGGGGAAGGCAGATACG. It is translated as CASSLRGGKADT. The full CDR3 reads CASSLRGGKADTQYF.

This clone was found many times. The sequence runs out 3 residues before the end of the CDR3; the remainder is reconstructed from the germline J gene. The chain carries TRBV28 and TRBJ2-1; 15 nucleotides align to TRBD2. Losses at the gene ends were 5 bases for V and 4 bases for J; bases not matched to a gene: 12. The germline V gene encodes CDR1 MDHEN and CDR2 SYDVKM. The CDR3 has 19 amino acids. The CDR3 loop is CASSRKRTSGRAGYNEQFF. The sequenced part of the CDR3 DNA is TGTGCCAGCAGTCGAAAGCGGACTAGCGGGAGGGCCGGGTACAATGAG.

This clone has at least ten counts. CDR3 in amino acids: CASSLGRTNTEAFF. The CDR3 bases that were read are TGTGCCAGCAGTTTGGGCAGAACGAACACTGAA. V and J are TRBV12-3 or TRBV12-4 and TRBJ1-1; D unresolved. The read ends 3 residues before the CDR3 terminus; that terminus is restored from the germline J gene. Deletions cut 3 bases from V and 1 base from J, with 9 bases between. This CDR3 is 14 amino acids long.

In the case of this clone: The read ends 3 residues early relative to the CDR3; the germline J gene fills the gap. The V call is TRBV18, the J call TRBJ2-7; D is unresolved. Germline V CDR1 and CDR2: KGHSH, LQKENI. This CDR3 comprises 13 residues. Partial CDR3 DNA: TGTTCCTGCTCACCATATGCGGCATACGAG. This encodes CSCSPYAAYE. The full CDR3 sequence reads CSCSPYAAYEQYF.

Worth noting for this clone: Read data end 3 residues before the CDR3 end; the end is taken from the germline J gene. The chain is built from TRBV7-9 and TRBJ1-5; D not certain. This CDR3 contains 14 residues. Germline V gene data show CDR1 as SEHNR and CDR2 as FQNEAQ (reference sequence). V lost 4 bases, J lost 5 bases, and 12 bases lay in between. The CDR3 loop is CASSSDQVHQPQHF. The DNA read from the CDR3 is TGTGCCAGCAGCTCAGACCAGGTACATCAGCCC.

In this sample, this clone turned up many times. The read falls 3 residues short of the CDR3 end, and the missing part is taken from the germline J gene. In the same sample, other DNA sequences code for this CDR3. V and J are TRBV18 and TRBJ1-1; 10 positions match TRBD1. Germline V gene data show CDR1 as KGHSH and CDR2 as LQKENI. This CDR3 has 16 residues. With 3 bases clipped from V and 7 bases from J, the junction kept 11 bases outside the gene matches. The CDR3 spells CASSPAPVGQGGEAFF. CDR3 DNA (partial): TGTGCCAGCTCACCTGCGCCAGTCGGACAGGGGGGTGAA.